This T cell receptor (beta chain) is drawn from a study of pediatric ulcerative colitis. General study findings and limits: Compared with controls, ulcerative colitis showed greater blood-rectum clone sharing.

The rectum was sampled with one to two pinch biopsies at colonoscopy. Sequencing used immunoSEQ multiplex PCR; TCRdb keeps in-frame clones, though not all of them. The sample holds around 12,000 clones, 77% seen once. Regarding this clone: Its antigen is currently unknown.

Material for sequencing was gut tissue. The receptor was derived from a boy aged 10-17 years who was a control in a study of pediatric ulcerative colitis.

CDR3 nucleotides: TGTGCCAGCAGTGAACAGGGACCTCCCCATGGCTACACCTTC. Translation: CASSEQGPPHGYTF. The chain links TRBV2 to TRBJ1-2; a weak D match, TRBD1 (5 bases). Germline loops: CDR1 SNHLY, CDR2 FYNNEI. V was shortened by 2 bases and J by 6 bases, with 13 bases between the two germline ends. This CDR3 has 14 amino acids. Supplemented by reference TRBV2 and TRBJ1-2, the full variable domain reads EPEVTQTPSHQVTQMGQEVILRCVPISNHLYFYWYRQILGQKVEFLVSFYNNEISEKSEIFDDQFSVERPDGSNFTLKIRSTKLEDSAMYFCASSEQGPPHGYTFGSGTRLTVV.